These 26 T cell receptor beta chains were all obtained from the same sample, sequenced in a study of T cell responses to AZD1222 COVID-19 vaccine. TCRdb keeps only in-frame clones here, not all; method: immunoSEQ multiplex PCR. Of some 130,000 clones listed, over 85% are singletons. The sequenced sample was peripheral blood, obtained on day 0 of AZD1222 vaccination. The receptors were gathered from an adult in good health.

V and J are TRBV11-2 and TRBJ1-5; D call uncertain. V dropped 1 base and J dropped 2 bases, with 9 bases sitting between them. The CDR3 totals 15 residues. The germline V gene has CDR1 SGHAT and CDR2 FQNNGV. For the CDR3, the DNA is TGTGCCAGCAGCTTAGGAGCGAGCGGCAATCAGCCCCAGCATTTT. It codes for CASSLGASGNQPQHF.

The gene calls are TRBV29-1 and TRBJ1-1; no reliable D call. V was trimmed by 1 base and J by 4 bases, leaving 4 bases between them. The CDR3 has 11 amino acids. Germline V CDR1 and CDR2: SQVTM, ANQGSEA. CDR3 sequence reads: CSVEGPTEAFF. The CDR3 coding sequence is TGCAGCGTTGAAGGCCCCACTGAAGCTTTCTTT.

This chain connects TRBV19 to TRBJ1-2; maybe TRBD1 (5 bases). The CDR3 extends over 14 amino acids. Looked up from germline, CDR1 is LNHDA and CDR2 is SQIVND (reference sequence). V dropped 4 bases and J dropped 6 bases, with 15 bases sitting between them. CDR3 in DNA: TGTGCCAGTAGTACCCGGACAAGGGTAGATGGCTACACCTTC. This gives the protein CASSTRTRVDGYTF. Together with reference TRBV19 and TRBJ1-2, the CDR3 gives the full variable domain: DGGITQSPKYLFRKEGQNVTLSCEQNLNHDAMYWYRQDPGQGLRLIYYSQIVNDFQKGDIAEGYSVSREKKESFPLTVTSAQKNPTAFYLCASSTRTRVDGYTFGSGTRLTVV.

The chain carries TRBV9 and TRBJ2-5; 11 bases agree with TRBD2. CDR1 and CDR2 (germline): SGDLS, YYNGEE. V gave up 4 bases and J gave up 2 bases; unmatched junction bases: 7. The CDR3 runs to 16 residues. CDR3 bases: TGTGCCAGCAGCCTCCGTGGACTAGCGGGTCAAGAGACCCAGTACTTC. Encoded protein: CASSLRGLAGQETQYF.

This sequence joins TRBV6-2 or TRBV6-3 and TRBJ2-2; D is perhaps TRBD1 (5 bases). Per germline, CDR1 MNHEY and CDR2 SVGEGT. The CDR3 consists of 15 residues. Trimming removed 2 bases from V and 6 bases from J, with 13 bases in between. DNA of the CDR3: TGTGCCAGCAGTTACCCGACAGAATACTCCGGGGAGCTGTTTTTT. It encodes CASSYPTEYSGELFF.

This clone was observed once. This chain uses TRBV5-1 with TRBJ1-2; the D gene is possibly TRBD1 (5 bases). CDR1 is SGHRS and CDR2 is YFSETQ in the germline V gene. V lost 2 bases and J 1 base, leaving 15 bases between the germline ends. The CDR3 loop spans 16 amino acids. Here the CDR3 reads CASSFQTDLVNYGYTF. The CDR3 DNA reads as TGCGCCAGCAGCTTCCAGACAGACCTAGTTAACTATGGCTACACCTTC.

This clone was counted between two and nine times. The chain employs TRBV18 and TRBJ2-7, with D perhaps given as TRBD1 or TRBD2 (5 bases each). This CDR3 is 13 amino acids long. Germline CDR1 reads KGHSH; CDR2 reads LQKENI. V gave up 3 bases and J gave up 4 bases, with 10 bases separating them. CDR3 in DNA: TGTGCCAGCTCACCGGGGGACGTTTACGAGCAGTACTTC. It translates to CASSPGDVYEQYF.

The rearrangement uses TRBV2 and TRBJ2-7; a possible D gene is TRBD1 (6 bases). CDR1 is SNHLY, CDR2 FYNNEI, per germline. The V end lost 6 bases, the J end lost 0 bases, and 15 bases lay between the germline ends. This CDR3 is built from 15 residues. CDR3 protein: CASRMDSQSSYEQYF. The CDR3 bases are TGTGCCAGCAGGATGGACAGCCAGAGCTCCTACGAGCAGTACTTC.

The CDR3, as DNA: TGTGCCAGCAGCTTAGATAGGGGGACGGATTATGGCTACACCTTC. This codes for CASSLDRGTDYGYTF. The rearrangement uses TRBV11-2 and TRBJ1-2, with TRBD1 as a possible D gene (6 bases). V was pared by 0 bases and J by 5 bases, with 13 bases between. The CDR3 is 15 amino acids. The germline CDR1 and CDR2 sequences are SGHAT and FQNNGV.

V and J are TRBV28 and TRBJ1-5; tentative D call: TRBD1 (6 bases). The germline gives CDR1 MDHEN, CDR2 SYDVKM. V lost 2 bases and J 5 bases, leaving 10 bases between the germline ends. The CDR3 sequence is 14 residues long. CDR3 DNA: TGTGCCAGCAGTTTAAGGCAGGGGCATCAGCCCCAGCATTTT. It is translated as CASSLRQGHQPQHF.

The chain has TRBV7-2 and TRBJ2-1; possibly TRBD1 for D (6 bases). Germline V gives CDR1 SGHTA, CDR2 FQGNSA. Trimming took 5 bases from V and 8 from J, leaving 10 bases between them. This CDR3 has 12 amino acids. CDR3: CASSGRGDEQFF. The DNA for the CDR3 is TGTGCCAGCAGCGGCAGGGGTGATGAGCAGTTCTTC.

This chain links TRBV2 with TRBJ1-5; a possible D gene is TRBD1 (5 bases). Trimming pared 4 bases from V and 5 bases from J, leaving 12 bases between. The CDR3 totals 14 residues. In germline, CDR1 is SNHLY, CDR2 FYNNEI. In nucleotides, the CDR3 is TGTGCCAGCAGTGGGCAGGGCACCCATCAGCCCCAGCATTTT. Its translation is CASSGQGTHQPQHF.

V usage is TRBV19 and J usage is TRBJ1-5, with TRBD1 matching over 8 bases. The germline V gene encodes CDR1 LNHDA and CDR2 SQIVND (reference sequence). Trimming at V came to 8 bases and at J to 6 bases, leaving 24 bases not matched to a gene. The CDR3 totals 19 residues. Here the CDR3 reads CASRPTGQGAGLGSQPQHF. CDR3 coding DNA: TGTGCCAGTCGCCCCACCGGACAGGGAGCGGGTTTGGGAAGTCAGCCCCAGCATTTT.

The chain couples TRBV12-2 to TRBJ1-2; the table's TRBD1 call for D was not verified on the DNA. TRBV12-2 is an annotated pseudogene. CDR3 length equals 17 residues. Here the CDR3 DNA reads TGTGCAAGTCGCTTATTAGGGGACAGGGTCGGGTGCTATGGCTACACCTTC. Translated: CASRLLGDRVGCYGYTF.

The genes are TRBV6-5 and TRBJ1-1, with D possibly TRBD1 on 6 matching bases. This CDR3 contains 14 residues. Trimming stripped 4 bases from V and 1 base from J, with 10 bases between. Germline V lookup: CDR1 MNHEY, CDR2 SVGAGI. This CDR3 reads CASSFHRENTEAFF. DNA for the CDR3: TGTGCCAGCAGTTTCCACAGGGAGAACACTGAAGCTTTCTTT.

This clone was seen a few times. The chain recombines TRBV6-1 with TRBJ1-5; D remains unclear. V dropped 3 bases and J dropped 6 bases, with 9 bases sitting between them. Germline CDR1 reads MNHNS; CDR2 reads SASEGT. The CDR3 is made up of 13 amino acids. CDR3 sequence reads: CASSEEVGQPQHF. CDR3 DNA sequence: TGTGCCAGCAGTGAGGAGGTCGGTCAGCCCCAGCATTTT.

This chain links TRBV7-2 with TRBJ1-3, with a tentative D call TRBD1 (6 bases). Germline V gene data show CDR1 as SGHTA and CDR2 as FQGNSA. This CDR3 region has 14 residues. Trimming removed 5 bases at V and 4 bases at J, with 12 bases between. Here the CDR3 reads CASSLHDRGNTIYF. The CDR3 coding sequence is TGTGCCAGCAGCCTACACGACAGGGGAAACACCATATATTTT.

The chain links TRBV19 to TRBJ1-1, with no clear D. Germline V gene sequence: CDR1 LNHDA, CDR2 SQIVND (reference sequence). Trimming removed 6 bases from V and 1 base from J, with 9 bases in between. The CDR3 loop spans 13 amino acids. CDR3 sequence reads: CASSRPGNTEAFF. Written as DNA, the CDR3 is TGTGCCAGTAGCAGACCAGGGAACACTGAAGCTTTCTTT.

The chain combines TRBV7-9 with TRBJ2-1, with D possibly TRBD2 on 6 matching bases. This CDR3 region has 15 residues. Trimming removed 2 bases at V and 6 bases at J, with 14 bases between. Per germline, CDR1 SEHNR and CDR2 FQNEAQ (reference sequence). The CDR3 loop is CASSLRGAGLNEQFF. CDR3 nucleotides: TGTGCCAGCAGCTTACGGGGAGCGGGTCTCAATGAGCAGTTCTTC.

The V gene is TRBV15, the J gene TRBJ1-1, with TRBD1 as a possible D gene (6 bases). This CDR3 has 16 amino acids. Trimming left V 0 bases short and J 6 bases short, with 17 bases between. Per the germline V gene, CDR1 is LNHNV and CDR2 is YYDKDF (reference sequence). The CDR3 DNA is TGTGCCACCAGCAGAGATCGGACAGCCAGGGGTGCTGAAGCTTTCTTT. Translating it yields CATSRDRTARGAEAFF.

The V gene is TRBV24-1, the J gene TRBJ2-1; no firm D call. V lost 5 bases to trimming and J lost 0 bases, with 10 bases between them. Germline CDR1 KGHDR, CDR2 SFDVKD. The CDR3 spans 15 residues. The CDR3 reads CATSAAPNSYNEQFF. CDR3 nucleotides: TGTGCCACCAGTGCTGCACCGAACTCCTACAATGAGCAGTTCTTC.

The rearrangement uses TRBV28 and TRBJ1-1; D is perhaps TRBD1 (6 bases). V lost 6 bases to trimming and J lost 0 bases, with 14 bases between them. CDR1 is MDHEN, CDR2 SYDVKM, per germline. The CDR3 loop spans 15 amino acids. CDR3: CASRDSIPLNTEAFF. DNA for the CDR3: TGTGCCAGCAGGGACAGCATCCCGTTGAACACTGAAGCTTTCTTT.

The genes are TRBV6-1 and TRBJ1-2; D ambiguous. The CDR3 runs 13 residues. Trimming shortened V by 1 base and J by 4 bases, and 7 bases separated the two germline ends. The germline V gene encodes CDR1 MNHNS and CDR2 SASEGT. The CDR3 spells CASSEDRFYGYTF. The CDR3 DNA reads TGTGCCAGCAGTGAAGACAGATTCTATGGCTACACCTTC.

The V and J genes are TRBV7-2 and TRBJ2-1; 7 bases are shared with TRBD2. Germline-derived CDR1 and CDR2 are SGHTA and FQGNSA. V shed 1 base, J shed 8 bases, and the junction held 5 bases outside the gene matches. The CDR3 has 14 amino acids. The CDR3, as DNA: TGTGCCAGCAGCTTAGGCGGGAGTACTGATGAGCAGTTCTTC. The encoded protein is CASSLGGSTDEQFF.

The rearrangement joins TRBV19 to TRBJ2-2; possibly TRBD1 for D (6 bases). Germline-derived CDR1 and CDR2 are LNHDA and SQIVND (reference sequence). The V end lost 7 bases, the J end lost 4 bases, and 10 bases lay between the germline ends. This CDR3 spans 13 amino acids. This CDR3 reads CASKGRGTGELFF. The CDR3 DNA follows: TGTGCCAGTAAAGGCAGGGGCACCGGGGAGCTGTTTTTT.

The chain has TRBV5-4 and TRBJ1-2, with a tentative D call TRBD1 (5 bases). This CDR3 has 12 amino acids. V was clipped by 2 bases and J by 8 bases, with 10 bases between them. CDR1 and CDR2 from the germline V gene are SGHNT and YYREEE (reference sequence). For the CDR3, the DNA is TGTGCCAGCAGCTTAGGGGTCGGCGGCTACACCTTC. Its translation: CASSLGVGGYTF.